The next 13 T cell receptor beta chains were all read from a single sample in a study of shared clonotypes between healthy human individuals. Method: immunoSEQ multiplex PCR; TCRdb's copy keeps in-frame clones and lacks some. The table includes about half a million clones, approximately 78% detected once. Specimen: PBMCs. The receptors shown here come from a woman aged 40 to 49 in good health. Some clones in this sample may be carry-over from other donors' samples.

The V and J genes are TRBV28 and TRBJ1-3; D remains unclear. The CDR3 consists of 14 residues. V gave up 6 bases and J gave up 15 bases, with 24 bases separating them. Germline V CDR1 and CDR2: MDHEN, SYDVKM. The CDR3 loop is CASRETRGVGPTYF. DNA for the CDR3: TGTGCCAGCAGAGAGACCCGTGGTGTTGGCCCCACATATTTT. Using reference TRBV28 and TRBJ1-3 for the parts outside the CDR3, the full variable domain is DVKVTQSSRYLVKRTGEKVFLECVQDMDHENMFWYRQDPGLGLRLIYFSYDVKMKEKGDIPEGYSVSREKKERFSLILESASTNQTSMYLCASRETRGVGPTYFGEGSWLTVV.

The CDR3 region is CASSSTDYLYEQFF. The CDR3 DNA reads TGCGCCAGCAGCTCGACGGACTACTTATATGAGCAGTTCTTC. The genes are TRBV5-1 and TRBJ2-1; D possibly corresponds to TRBD2 (6 bases). Germline CDR1 reads SGHRS; CDR2 reads YFSETQ. The CDR3 spans 14 residues. V lost 3 bases and J 8 bases, leaving 15 bases between the germline ends.

V usage is TRBV11-1 and J usage is TRBJ2-7, with 9 bases fitting TRBD2. In germline, CDR1 is SGHAT, CDR2 FQDESV (reference sequence). V lost 5 bases and J lost 4; bases outside the gene matches: 12. The CDR3 sequence is 16 residues long. CDR3 sequence reads: CASSLSNGLAGYEQYF. The DNA for the CDR3 is TGTGCCAGCAGCCTTAGTAATGGGCTAGCGGGATACGAGCAGTACTTC.

A remark on this clone: At one boundary the junction diverges from the germline segment, which might be a read error. The chain carries TRBV28 and TRBJ1-4; D not certain. The CDR3 totals 14 residues. Germline V gene lookup returns CDR1 MDHEN and CDR2 SYDVKM. In nucleotides, the CDR3 is TGTGCCAGCAATTTAGTCTCCCCTAATGAAAAACTGTTTTTT. As protein: CASNLVSPNEKLFF.

The chain combines TRBV7-3 with TRBJ2-3, with D tentatively TRBD2 (6 bases). V lost 3 bases and J 2 bases, leaving 15 bases between the germline ends. CDR1 is SGHTA and CDR2 is FQGTGA in the germline V gene. The CDR3 contains 16 residues. CDR3 in DNA: TGTGCCAGCAGCTTGGGCGGGCGGGGATTCACAGATACGCAGTATTTT. Residues: CASSLGGRGFTDTQYF.

About this clone: A far more abundant clone sits one base away, making this likely a read error. Other DNA variants within this sample encode the same CDR3. The chain couples TRBV30 to TRBJ1-5; D is possibly TRBD1 (6 bases). Germline V lookup: CDR1 GTSNPN, CDR2 SVGIG (reference sequence). The germline V and J ends were trimmed by 4 bases and 0 bases, with 13 bases remaining between them. The CDR3 totals 15 residues. This chain's CDR3 is CAWNEGHPSNQPQHF. CDR3 bases: TGTGCCTGGAATGAGGGACACCCTAGCAATCAGCCCCAGCATTTT.

This clone was picked up one time. This sequence joins TRBV7-3 and TRBJ2-1; tentative D call: TRBD2 (6 bases). From germline, CDR1 is SGHTA and CDR2 FQGTGA. The length of the CDR3 is 19 residues. V shed 0 bases and J shed 0 bases, with 18 bases lying between them. CDR3 nucleotides: TGTGCCAGCAGCTTAACGCGGTACGGGACTCCGAGCTCCTACAATGAGCAGTTCTTC. Its protein product is CASSLTRYGTPSSYNEQFF. Variable domain in full (rest from reference TRBV7-3 and TRBJ2-1): GAGVSQTPSNKVTEKGKYVELRCDPISGHTALYWYRQSLGQGPEFLIYFQGTGAADDSGLPNDRFFAVRPEGSVSTLKIQRTERGDSAVYLCASSLTRYGTPSSYNEQFFGPGTRLTVL.

The genes are TRBV9 and TRBJ1-4, with no clear D. The germline gives CDR1 SGDLS, CDR2 YYNGEE. This CDR3 region has 13 residues. Trimming pared 4 bases from V and 10 bases from J, leaving 14 bases between. In nucleotides, the CDR3 is TGTGCCAGCAGCACCCGCCTAGACGGAAAACTGTTTTTT. Its protein product is CASSTRLDGKLFF.

The CDR3 region is CASSSTGTGGFQGYTF. The DNA of the CDR3 is TGTGCCAGCAGCTCAACCGGGACAGGGGGCTTCCAAGGCTACACCTTC. The chain employs TRBV7-3 and TRBJ1-2; 12 bases map to TRBD1. This CDR3 is 16 amino acids long. The ends lost 4 bases at V and 8 bases at J; junction bases unmatched: 11. The germline gives CDR1 SGHTA, CDR2 FQGTGA.

This chain joins TRBV9 and TRBJ2-7; TRBD2 matches at 13 bases. There are 15 residues in the CDR3. Germline V gives CDR1 SGDLS, CDR2 YYNGEE. V shed 3 bases, J shed 5 bases, and the junction held 5 bases outside the gene matches. Written as DNA, the CDR3 is TGTGCCAGCAGCGGGACTAGCGGGAGTTTCGACGAGCAGTACTTC. Translated: CASSGTSGSFDEQYF.

The rearrangement joins TRBV7-9 to TRBJ2-7; 8 nucleotides line up with TRBD2. The CDR3 consists of 14 residues. Germline trimming cut 3 bases from V and 7 bases from J; bases unmatched to any gene: 8. Germline lookup yields CDR1 SEHNR and CDR2 FQNEAQ (reference sequence). CDR3 sequence: CASSLAGGPREQYF. For the CDR3, the DNA is TGTGCCAGCAGCTTGGCGGGAGGCCCCAGGGAGCAGTACTTC.

The rearrangement links TRBV10-3 to TRBJ2-3; no clear D. Germline loops: CDR1 ENHRY, CDR2 SYGVKD. The CDR3 is 12 amino acids. V lost 3 bases, J lost 6 bases, and 7 bases lay in between. The CDR3 sequence is CAISDLPDTQYF. In DNA form, the CDR3 reads TGTGCCATCAGTGATCTGCCTGATACGCAGTATTTT.

The V call is TRBV9, the J call TRBJ2-5; D might be TRBD1 or TRBD2, each matching 6 bases. This CDR3 contains 14 residues. The germline gives CDR1 SGDLS, CDR2 YYNGEE. The germline V and J ends were trimmed by 4 bases and 4 bases, with 14 bases remaining between them. In DNA, the CDR3 is TGTGCCAGCAGCCGGGGGCGGGCTTTAGAGACCCAGTACTTC. Translating gives CASSRGRALETQYF.